This T cell receptor (beta chain) was captured in a study of blood T cell repertoires in COVID-19. About the research overall: T cells, B-cell-depleted T cells, or PBMCs supplied cDNA or gDNA.

The CDR3 spans 14 residues. V was clipped by 1 base and J by 2 bases, with 9 bases between them. The germline V gene has CDR1 SGHRS and CDR2 YFSETQ. Using immunoSEQ multiplex PCR, the repertoire was profiled, and TCRdb retains in-frame clones only, with some absent. The data contain 84,000 or so clones, about 82% of them singletons. V gene TRBV5-1 combines with J gene TRBJ1-1, with D maybe TRBD1 (6 bases). This TCR was sampled from a woman in her 70s with active or convalescent COVID-19. The specimen sequenced was peripheral blood. The CDR3 DNA sequence: TGCGCCAGCAGCTTGTGGGGGACAAACACTGAAGCTTTCTTT. Protein sequence: CASSLWGTNTEAFF.